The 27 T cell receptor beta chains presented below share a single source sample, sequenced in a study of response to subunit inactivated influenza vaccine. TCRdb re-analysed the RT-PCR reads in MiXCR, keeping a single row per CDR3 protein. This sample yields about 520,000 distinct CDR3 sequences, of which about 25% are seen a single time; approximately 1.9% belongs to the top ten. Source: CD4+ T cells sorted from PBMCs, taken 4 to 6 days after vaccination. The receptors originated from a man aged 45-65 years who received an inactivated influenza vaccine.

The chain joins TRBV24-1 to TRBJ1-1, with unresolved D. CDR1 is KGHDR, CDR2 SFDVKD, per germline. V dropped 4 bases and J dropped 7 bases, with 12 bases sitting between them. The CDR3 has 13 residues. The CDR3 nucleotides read TGTGCCACCAGTGACTCCGGGGAGCTTGAAGCTTTCTTT. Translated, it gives CATSDSGELEAFF.

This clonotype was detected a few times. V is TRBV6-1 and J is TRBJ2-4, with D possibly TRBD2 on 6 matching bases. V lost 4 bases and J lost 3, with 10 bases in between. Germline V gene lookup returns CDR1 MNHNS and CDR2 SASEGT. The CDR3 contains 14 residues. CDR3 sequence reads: CASSAPGSKNIQYF. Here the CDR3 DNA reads TGTGCCAGCAGTGCACCCGGGAGCAAAAACATTCAGTACTTC.

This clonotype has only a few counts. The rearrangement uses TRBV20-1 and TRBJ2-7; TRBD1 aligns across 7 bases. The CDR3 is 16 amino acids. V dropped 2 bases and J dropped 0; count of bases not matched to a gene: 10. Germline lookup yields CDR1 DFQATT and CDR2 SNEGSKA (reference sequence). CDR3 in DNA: TGCAGTGCTAGACCTACACTCACAGGGGACTCCTACGAGCAGTACTTC. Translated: CSARPTLTGDSYEQYF.

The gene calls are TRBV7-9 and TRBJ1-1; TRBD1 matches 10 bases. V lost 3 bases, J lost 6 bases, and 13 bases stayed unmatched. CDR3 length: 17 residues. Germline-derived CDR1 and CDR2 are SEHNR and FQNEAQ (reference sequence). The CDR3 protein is CASSFRDRGPSSPEAFF. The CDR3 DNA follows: TGTGCCAGCAGCTTTAGGGACAGGGGCCCTTCCTCCCCTGAAGCTTTCTTT.

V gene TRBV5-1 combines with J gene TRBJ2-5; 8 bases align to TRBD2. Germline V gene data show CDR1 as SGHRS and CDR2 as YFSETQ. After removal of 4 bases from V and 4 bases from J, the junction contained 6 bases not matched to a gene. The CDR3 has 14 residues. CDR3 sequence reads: CASSLSGERETQYF. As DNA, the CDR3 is TGCGCCAGCAGCCTTAGCGGGGAGCGAGAGACCCAGTACTTC.

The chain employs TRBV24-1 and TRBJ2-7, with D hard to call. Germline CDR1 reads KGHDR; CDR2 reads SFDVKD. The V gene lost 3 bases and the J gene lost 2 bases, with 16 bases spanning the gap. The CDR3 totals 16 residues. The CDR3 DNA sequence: TGTGCCACCAGTGATGCCCGCCCCGAACGAGCCTACGAGCAGTACTTC. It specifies CATSDARPERAYEQYF.

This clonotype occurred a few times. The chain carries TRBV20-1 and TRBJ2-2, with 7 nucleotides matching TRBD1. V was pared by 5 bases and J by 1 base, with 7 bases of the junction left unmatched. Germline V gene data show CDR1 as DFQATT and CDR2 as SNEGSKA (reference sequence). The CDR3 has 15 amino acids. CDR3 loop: CSAPRAGGNTGELFF. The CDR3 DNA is TGCAGTGCTCCACGGGCAGGGGGGAACACCGGGGAGCTGTTTTTT.

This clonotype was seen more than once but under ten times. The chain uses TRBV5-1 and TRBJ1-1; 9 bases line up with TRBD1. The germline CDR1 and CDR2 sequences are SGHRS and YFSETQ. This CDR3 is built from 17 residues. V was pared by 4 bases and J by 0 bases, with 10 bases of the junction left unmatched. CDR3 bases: TGCGCCAGCAGCCCCGGACAGGGGCTGGGTATGAACACTGAAGCTTTCTTT. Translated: CASSPGQGLGMNTEAFF.

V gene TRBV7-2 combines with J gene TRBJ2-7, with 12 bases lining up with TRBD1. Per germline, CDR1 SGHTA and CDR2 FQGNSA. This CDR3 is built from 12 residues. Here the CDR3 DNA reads TGTATGCCGGGACAGGGGGCTGGAGAGCAGTACTTC. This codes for CMPGQGAGEQYF.

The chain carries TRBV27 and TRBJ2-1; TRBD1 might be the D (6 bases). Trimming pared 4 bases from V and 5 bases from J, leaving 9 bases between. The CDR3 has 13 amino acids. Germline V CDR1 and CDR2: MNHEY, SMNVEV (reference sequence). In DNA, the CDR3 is TGTGCCAGCAGTTACAGGGAGAACAATGAGCAGTTCTTC. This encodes CASSYRENNEQFF.

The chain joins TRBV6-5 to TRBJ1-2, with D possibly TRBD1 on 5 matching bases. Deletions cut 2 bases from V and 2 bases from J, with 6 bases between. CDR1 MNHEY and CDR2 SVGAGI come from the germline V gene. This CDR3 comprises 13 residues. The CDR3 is CASSYRDNYGYTF. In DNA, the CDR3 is TGTGCCAGCAGTTACCGGGACAACTATGGCTACACCTTC.

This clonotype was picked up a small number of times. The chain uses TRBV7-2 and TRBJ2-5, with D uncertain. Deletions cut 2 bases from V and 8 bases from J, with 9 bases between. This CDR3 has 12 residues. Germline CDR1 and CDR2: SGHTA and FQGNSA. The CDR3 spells CASSLYRATQYF. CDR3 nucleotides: TGTGCCAGCAGCTTATACCGGGCAACCCAGTACTTC.

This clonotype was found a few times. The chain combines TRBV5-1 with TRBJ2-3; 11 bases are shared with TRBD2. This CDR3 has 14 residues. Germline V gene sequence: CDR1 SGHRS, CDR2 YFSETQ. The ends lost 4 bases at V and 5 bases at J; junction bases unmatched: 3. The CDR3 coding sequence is TGCGCCAGCAGCCTGACTAGCGGGGAAGATACGCAGTATTTT. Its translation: CASSLTSGEDTQYF.

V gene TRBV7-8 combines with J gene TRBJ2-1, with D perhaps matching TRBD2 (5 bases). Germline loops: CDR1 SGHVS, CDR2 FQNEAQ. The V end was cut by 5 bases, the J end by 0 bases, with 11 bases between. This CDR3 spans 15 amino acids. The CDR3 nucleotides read TGTGCCAGCAGCCTGGACTGGTACTCCTACAATGAGCAGTTCTTC. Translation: CASSLDWYSYNEQFF.

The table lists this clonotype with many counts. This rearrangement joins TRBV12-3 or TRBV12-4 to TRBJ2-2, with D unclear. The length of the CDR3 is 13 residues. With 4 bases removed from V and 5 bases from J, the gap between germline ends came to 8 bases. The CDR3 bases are TGTGCCAGCAGTTACCCAGGAACCGGGGAGCTGTTTTTT. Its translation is CASSYPGTGELFF.

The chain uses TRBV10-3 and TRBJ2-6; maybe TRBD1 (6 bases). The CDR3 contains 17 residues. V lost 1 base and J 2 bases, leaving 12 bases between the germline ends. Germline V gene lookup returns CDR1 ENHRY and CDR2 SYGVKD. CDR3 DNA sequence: TGTGCCATCAGTGAGTTAACAGGGAGCACTGGGGCCAACGTCCTGACTTTC. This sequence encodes CAISELTGSTGANVLTF.

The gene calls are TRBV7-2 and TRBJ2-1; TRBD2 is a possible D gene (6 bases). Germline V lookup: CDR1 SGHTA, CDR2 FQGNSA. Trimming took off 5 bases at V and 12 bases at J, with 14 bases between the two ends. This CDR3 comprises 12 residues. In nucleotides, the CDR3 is TGTGCCAGCAGCACCACGGGGGACGGGCAGTTCTTC. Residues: CASSTTGDGQFF.

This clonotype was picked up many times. CDR3 residues: CASSFPAGDEKLFF. The CDR3 DNA sequence: TGTGCCAGCAGTTTCCCTGCCGGAGATGAAAAACTGTTTTTT. This sequence joins TRBV12-3 or TRBV12-4 and TRBJ1-4; D remains unclear. The CDR3 consists of 14 residues. V was pared by 3 bases and J by 6 bases, with 11 bases between.

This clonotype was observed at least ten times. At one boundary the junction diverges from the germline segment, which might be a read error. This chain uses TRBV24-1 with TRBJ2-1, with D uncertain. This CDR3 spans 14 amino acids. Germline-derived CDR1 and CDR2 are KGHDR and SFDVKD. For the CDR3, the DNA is TGTGCCACCAGTGGTTTGAGCTCCTACAATGAGCAGTTCTTC. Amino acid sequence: CATSGLSSYNEQFF.

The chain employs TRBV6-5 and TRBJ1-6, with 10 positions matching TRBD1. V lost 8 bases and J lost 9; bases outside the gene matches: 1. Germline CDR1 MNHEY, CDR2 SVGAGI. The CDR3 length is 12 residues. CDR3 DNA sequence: TGTGCCAGCCGACAGGGGGCTTCACCCCTCCACTTT. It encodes CASRQGASPLHF.

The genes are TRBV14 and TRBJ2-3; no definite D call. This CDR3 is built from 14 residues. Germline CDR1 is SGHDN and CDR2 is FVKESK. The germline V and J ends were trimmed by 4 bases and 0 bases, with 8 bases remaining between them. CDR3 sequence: CASSPLGSTDTQYF. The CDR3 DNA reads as TGTGCCAGCAGCCCCCTTGGGAGCACAGATACGCAGTATTTT.

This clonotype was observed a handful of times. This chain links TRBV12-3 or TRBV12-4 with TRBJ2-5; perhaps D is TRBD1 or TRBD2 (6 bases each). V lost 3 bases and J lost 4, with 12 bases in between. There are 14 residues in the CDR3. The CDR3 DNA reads TGTGCCAGCAGTTTTCCGGGGGCCTCAGAGACCCAGTACTTC. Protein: CASSFPGASETQYF.

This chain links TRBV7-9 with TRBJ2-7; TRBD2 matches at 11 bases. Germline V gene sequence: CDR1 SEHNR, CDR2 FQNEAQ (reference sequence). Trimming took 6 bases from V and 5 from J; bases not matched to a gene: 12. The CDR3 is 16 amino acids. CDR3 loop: CASSIGAAGLADEQYF. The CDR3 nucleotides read TGTGCCAGCAGTATCGGAGCAGCGGGACTAGCGGACGAGCAGTACTTC.

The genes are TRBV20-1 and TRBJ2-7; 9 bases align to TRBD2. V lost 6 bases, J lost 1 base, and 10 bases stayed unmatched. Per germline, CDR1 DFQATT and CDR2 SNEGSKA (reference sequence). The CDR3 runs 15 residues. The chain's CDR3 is CSAGGSLAGSYEQYF. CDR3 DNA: TGCAGTGCAGGGGGTTCGCTAGCGGGATCCTACGAGCAGTACTTC.

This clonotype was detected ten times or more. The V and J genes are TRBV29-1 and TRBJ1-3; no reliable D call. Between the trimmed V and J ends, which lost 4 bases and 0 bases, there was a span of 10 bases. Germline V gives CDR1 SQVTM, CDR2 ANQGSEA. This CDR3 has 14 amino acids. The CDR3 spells CSVAGRNSGNTIYF. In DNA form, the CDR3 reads TGCAGCGTTGCCGGCAGGAACTCTGGAAACACCATATATTTT.

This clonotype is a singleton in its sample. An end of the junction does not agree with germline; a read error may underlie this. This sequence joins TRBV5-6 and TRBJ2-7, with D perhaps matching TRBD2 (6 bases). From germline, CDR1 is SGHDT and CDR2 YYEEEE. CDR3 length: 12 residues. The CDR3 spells CAISSGQGGQYF. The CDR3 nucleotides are TGTGCCATCAGCTCTGGGCAGGGAGGGCAGTACTTC.

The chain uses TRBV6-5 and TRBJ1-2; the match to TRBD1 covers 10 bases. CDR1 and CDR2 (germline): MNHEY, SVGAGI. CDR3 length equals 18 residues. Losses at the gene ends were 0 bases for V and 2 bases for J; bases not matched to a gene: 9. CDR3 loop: CASSYSTPLGQGNYGYTF. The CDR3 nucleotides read TGTGCCAGCAGTTACTCGACCCCGTTGGGACAGGGGAACTATGGCTACACCTTC.